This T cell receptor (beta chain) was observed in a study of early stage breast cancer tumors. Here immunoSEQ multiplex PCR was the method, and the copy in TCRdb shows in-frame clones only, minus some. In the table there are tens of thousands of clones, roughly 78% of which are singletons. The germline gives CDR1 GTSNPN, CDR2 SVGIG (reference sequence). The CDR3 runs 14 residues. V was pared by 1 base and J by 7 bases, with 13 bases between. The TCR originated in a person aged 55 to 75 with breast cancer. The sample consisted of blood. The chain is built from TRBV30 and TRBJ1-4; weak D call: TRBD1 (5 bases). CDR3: CAWSAGRGAEKLFF. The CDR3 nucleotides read TGTGCCTGGAGTGCAGGGCGGGGAGCTGAAAAACTGTTTTTT.